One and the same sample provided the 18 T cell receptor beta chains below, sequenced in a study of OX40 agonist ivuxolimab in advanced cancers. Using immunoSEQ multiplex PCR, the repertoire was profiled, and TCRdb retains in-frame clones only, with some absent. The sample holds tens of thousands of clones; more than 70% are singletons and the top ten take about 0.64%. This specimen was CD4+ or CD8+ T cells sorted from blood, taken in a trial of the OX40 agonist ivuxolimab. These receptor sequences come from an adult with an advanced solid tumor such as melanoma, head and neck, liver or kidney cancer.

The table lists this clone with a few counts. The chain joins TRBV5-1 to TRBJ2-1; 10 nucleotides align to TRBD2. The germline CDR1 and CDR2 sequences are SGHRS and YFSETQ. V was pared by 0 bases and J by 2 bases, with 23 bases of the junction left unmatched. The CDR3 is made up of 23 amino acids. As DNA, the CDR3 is TGCGCCAGCAGCTTGGTAGACCCGGGAGGAGCGGGAGGGCCTCCTAGGGCCTACAATGAGCAGTTCTTC. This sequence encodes CASSLVDPGGAGGPPRAYNEQFF.

CDR3 protein: CASSLAGTYEQYF. The CDR3 region has the DNA TGTGCCAGCAGCCTAGCGGGAACCTACGAGCAGTACTTC. This chain joins TRBV14 and TRBJ2-7, with TRBD2 matching 8 bases. The V and J ends lost 4 bases and 2 bases, in that order; junction bases with no gene match: 1. Germline V gene sequence: CDR1 SGHDN, CDR2 FVKESK. The CDR3 loop spans 13 amino acids. Drawing the rest from reference TRBV14 and TRBJ2-7, the complete variable domain is EAGVTQFPSHSVIEKGQTVTLRCDPISGHDNLYWYRRVMGKEIKFLLHFVKESKQDESGMPNNRFLAERTGGTYSTLKVQPAELEDSGVYFCASSLAGTYEQYFGPGTRLTVT.

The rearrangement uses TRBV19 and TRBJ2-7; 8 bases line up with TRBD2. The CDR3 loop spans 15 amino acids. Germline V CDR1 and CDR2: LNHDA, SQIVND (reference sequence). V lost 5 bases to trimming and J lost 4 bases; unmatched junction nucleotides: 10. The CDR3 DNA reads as TGTGCCAGTAGTTTAACTAGCGGAAGTCAATACGAGCAGTACTTC. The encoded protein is CASSLTSGSQYEQYF.

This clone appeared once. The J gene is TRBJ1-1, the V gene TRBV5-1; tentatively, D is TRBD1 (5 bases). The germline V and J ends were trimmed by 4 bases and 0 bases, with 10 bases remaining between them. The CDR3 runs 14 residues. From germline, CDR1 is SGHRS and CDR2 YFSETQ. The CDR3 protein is CASSKQAMNTEAFF. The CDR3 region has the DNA TGCGCCAGCAGCAAACAGGCGATGAACACTGAAGCTTTCTTT. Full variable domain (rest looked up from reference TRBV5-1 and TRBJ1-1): KAGVTQTPRYLIKTRGQQVTLSCSPISGHRSVSWYQQTPGQGLQFLFEYFSETQRNKGNFPGRFSGRQFSNSRSEMNVSTLELGDSALYLCASSKQAMNTEAFFGQGTRLTVV.

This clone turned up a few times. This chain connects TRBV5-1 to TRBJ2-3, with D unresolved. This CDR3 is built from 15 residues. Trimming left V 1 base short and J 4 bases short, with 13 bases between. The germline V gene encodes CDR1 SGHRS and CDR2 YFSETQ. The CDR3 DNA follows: TGCGCCAGCAGCTTGATGGGAAGTTTCCCAGATACGCAGTATTTT. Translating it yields CASSLMGSFPDTQYF.

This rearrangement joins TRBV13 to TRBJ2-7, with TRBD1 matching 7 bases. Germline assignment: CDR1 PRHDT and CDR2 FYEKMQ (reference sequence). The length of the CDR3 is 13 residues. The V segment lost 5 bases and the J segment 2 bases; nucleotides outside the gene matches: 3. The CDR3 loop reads CASSIDRAYEQYF. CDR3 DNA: TGTGCCAGCAGCATAGACAGGGCCTACGAGCAGTACTTC.

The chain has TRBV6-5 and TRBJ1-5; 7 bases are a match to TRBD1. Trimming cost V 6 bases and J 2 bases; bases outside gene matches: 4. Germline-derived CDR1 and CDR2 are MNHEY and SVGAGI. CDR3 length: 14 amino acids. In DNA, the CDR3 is TGTGCCAGCAGCCCCCAGGGGGGCAATCAGCCCCAGCATTTT. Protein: CASSPQGGNQPQHF.

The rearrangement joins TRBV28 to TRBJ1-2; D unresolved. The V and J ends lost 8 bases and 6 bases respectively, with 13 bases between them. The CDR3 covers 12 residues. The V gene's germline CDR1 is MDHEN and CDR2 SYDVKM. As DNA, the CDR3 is TGTGCCAGCTGGCGCCGCGGGGATGGCTACACCTTC. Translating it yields CASWRRGDGYTF.

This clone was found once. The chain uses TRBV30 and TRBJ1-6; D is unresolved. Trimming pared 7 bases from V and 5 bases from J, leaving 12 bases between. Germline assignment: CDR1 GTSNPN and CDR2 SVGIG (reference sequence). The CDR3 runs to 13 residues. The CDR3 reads CASSALDNSPLHF. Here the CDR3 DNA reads TGTGCCTCCTCGGCCCTAGATAATTCACCCCTCCACTTT. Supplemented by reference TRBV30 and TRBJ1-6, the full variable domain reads SQTIHQWPATLVQPVGSPLSLECTVEGTSNPNLYWYRQAAGRGLQLLFYSVGIGQISSEVPQNLSASRPQDRQFILSSKKLLLSDSGFYLCASSALDNSPLHFGNGTRLTVT.

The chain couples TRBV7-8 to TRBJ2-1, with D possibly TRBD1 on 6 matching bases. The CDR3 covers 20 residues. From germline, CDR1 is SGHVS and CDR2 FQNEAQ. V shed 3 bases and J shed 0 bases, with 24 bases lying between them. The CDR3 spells CASSLGIGRGPTSSYNEQFF. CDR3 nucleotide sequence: TGTGCCAGCAGCTTGGGGATTGGCAGGGGCCCTACGAGCTCCTACAATGAGCAGTTCTTC.

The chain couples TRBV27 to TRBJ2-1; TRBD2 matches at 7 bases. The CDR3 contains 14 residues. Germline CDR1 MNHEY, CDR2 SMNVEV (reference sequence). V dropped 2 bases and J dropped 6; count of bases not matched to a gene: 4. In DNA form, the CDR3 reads TGTGCCAGCAGTTTAGCGGGAGCCTCCAATGAGCAGTTCTTC. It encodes CASSLAGASNEQFF.

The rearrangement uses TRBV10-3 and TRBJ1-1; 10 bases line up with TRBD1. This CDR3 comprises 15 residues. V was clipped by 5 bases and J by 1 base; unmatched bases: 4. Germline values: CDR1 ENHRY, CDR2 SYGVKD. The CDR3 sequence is CAISPRTGGNTEAFF. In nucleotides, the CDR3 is TGTGCCATCAGTCCGCGGACAGGGGGGAACACTGAAGCTTTCTTT.

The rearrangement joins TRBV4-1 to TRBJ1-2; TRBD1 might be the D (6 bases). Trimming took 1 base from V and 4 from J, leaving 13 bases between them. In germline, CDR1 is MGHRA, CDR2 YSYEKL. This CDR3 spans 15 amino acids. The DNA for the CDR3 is TGCGCCAGCAGCCAAGTTTCGGGGGCAGGCTATGGCTACACCTTC. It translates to CASSQVSGAGYGYTF.

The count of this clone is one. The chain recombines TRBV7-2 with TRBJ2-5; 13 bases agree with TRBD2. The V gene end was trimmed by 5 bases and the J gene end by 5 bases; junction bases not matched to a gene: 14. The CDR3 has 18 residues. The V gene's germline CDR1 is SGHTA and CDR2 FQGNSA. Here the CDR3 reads CASSRLTGTSGVWETQYF. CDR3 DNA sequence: TGTGCCAGCAGCCGACTTACCGGGACTAGCGGGGTTTGGGAGACCCAGTACTTC.

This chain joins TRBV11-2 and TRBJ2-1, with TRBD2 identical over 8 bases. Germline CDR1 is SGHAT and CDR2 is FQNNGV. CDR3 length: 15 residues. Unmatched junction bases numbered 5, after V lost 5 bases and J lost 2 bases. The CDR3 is CASSPLAGTYNEQFF. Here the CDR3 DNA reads TGTGCCAGCAGCCCCTTAGCGGGGACCTACAATGAGCAGTTCTTC.

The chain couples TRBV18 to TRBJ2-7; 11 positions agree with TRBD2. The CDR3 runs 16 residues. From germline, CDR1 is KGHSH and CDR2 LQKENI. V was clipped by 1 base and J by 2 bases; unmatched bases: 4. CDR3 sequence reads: CASSPRTSGSTYEQYF. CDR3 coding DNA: TGTGCCAGCTCACCACGAACTAGCGGGAGTACCTACGAGCAGTACTTC.

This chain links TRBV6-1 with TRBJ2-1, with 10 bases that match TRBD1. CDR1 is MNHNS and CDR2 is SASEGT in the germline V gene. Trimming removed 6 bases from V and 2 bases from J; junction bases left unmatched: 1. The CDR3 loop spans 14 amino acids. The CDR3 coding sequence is TGTGCCAGCAGGACAGGGGGCGCCTACAATGAGCAGTTCTTC. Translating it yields CASRTGGAYNEQFF.

Written as DNA, the CDR3 is TGTGCTAGTGGTTTGGTTTCTGTAGACCGCTCCTACGAGCAGTACTTC. It codes for CASGLVSVDRSYEQYF. This chain connects TRBV12-5 to TRBJ2-7, with D uncertain. The length of the CDR3 is 16 residues. Germline V gene data show CDR1 as LGHNT and CDR2 as FRNRAP. Trimming stripped 0 bases from V and 0 bases from J, with 12 bases between.